This TCR beta chain was captured by sequencing in a study of OX40 agonist ivuxolimab in advanced cancers. Across the whole study: Clinicians treated patients with ivuxolimab, an agonistic anti-OX40 (CD134) antibody. Partial responses were achieved by three patients: one hepatocellular carcinoma, two cutaneous melanoma.

Sequencing was performed with immunoSEQ multiplex PCR; in TCRdb, only in-frame clones are kept and a portion is missing. Of roughly 80,000 clones in the sample, roughly 84% were seen once. Comments on this clone: Its target is unknown.

Germline V gene sequence: CDR1 LGHNA, CDR2 YSLEER. V dropped 0 bases and J dropped 4 bases, with 10 bases sitting between them. This CDR3 is 14 amino acids long. Whole-study results and caveats: Partial responders dosed at 0.1-3.0 mg/kg displayed clonal expansion ranking among the lowest.

The material was CD4+ or CD8+ T cells sorted from blood, obtained in a trial of the OX40 agonist ivuxolimab. This chain links TRBV4-3 with TRBJ2-7; D gene uncertain. The receptor's source is an adult with an advanced solid tumor such as melanoma, head and neck, liver or kidney cancer. CDR3 in DNA: TGCGCCAGCAGCCAAGAAAGGGTTAGATACGAGCAGTACTTC. Its protein is CASSQERVRYEQYF.